The clone carrying this T cell receptor (beta chain) was detected only once. Participants, 18 to 89 years old, spanned approximately 25 US areas. This sample is drawn from a study of blood T cell repertoires in COVID-19. As processed by the authors: The assay estimated nucleated cells by amplifying reference gene primers. The data were produced by immunoSEQ multiplex PCR, yet TCRdb's version contains in-frame clones alone and is incomplete. Clonal size and the V and J genes are those of that table, whereas D and trimming came from the DNA. The sample holds about 270,000 clones, 88% seen once. Trimming removed 1 base at V and 9 bases at J, with 16 bases between. From germline, CDR1 is SGHVS and CDR2 FQNEAQ. The CDR3 consists of 15 residues.

This chain links TRBV7-8 with TRBJ1-5; D not certain. Sequencing used PBMCs or T cells enriched from blood (not recorded which). The TCR originated in a woman in her fifties or sixties who had recovered from COVID-19. The CDR3 DNA follows: TGTGCCAGCAGCTTAGTTGCCAGCCCGCGGTGGCCCCAGCATTTT. It translates to CASSLVASPRWPQHF.